What follows are 27 T cell receptor beta chains derived from one specimen sequenced in a study of blood T cell repertoires in COVID-19. The assay was immunoSEQ multiplex PCR, and TCRdb's table has in-frame clones only and misses some. The sample gives hundreds of thousands of clones, 70% to 85% of which show up once; roughly 9.6% is in the top ten. Sequences were obtained from peripheral blood. Receptor source: a woman of 80 years or more with acute or convalescent COVID-19.

The rearrangement links TRBV3-1 (or the pseudogene TRBV3-2) to TRBJ2-1; 9 bases match TRBD1. V gave up 0 bases and J gave up 5 bases; unmatched junction bases: 5. CDR3 size: 16 residues. Looked up from germline, CDR1 is LGHDT and CDR2 is YNNKEL (reference sequence). CDR3 nucleotides: TGTGCCAGCAGCCAAGATTGGGGGACAGGGAACAATGAGCAGTTCTTC. This translates into CASSQDWGTGNNEQFF.

The chain recombines TRBV5-4 with TRBJ2-3; 7 bases fit TRBD1. The CDR3 contains 16 residues. Germline lookup yields CDR1 SGHNT and CDR2 YYREEE (reference sequence). Trimming at V came to 3 bases and at J to 0 bases, leaving 7 bases not matched to a gene. CDR3 sequence reads: CASSYPGQKSTDTQYF. In nucleotides, the CDR3 is TGTGCCAGCAGCTACCCGGGACAGAAAAGCACAGATACGCAGTATTTT.

The gene calls are TRBV3-1 (or the pseudogene TRBV3-2) and TRBJ2-6; 7 bases are shared with TRBD1. CDR3 length equals 17 residues. Germline CDR1 LGHDT, CDR2 YNNKEL (reference sequence). V shed 4 bases and J 1 base; nucleotides not matched to a gene: 7. CDR3 sequence (DNA): TGTGCCAGCAGCCCGCAGACAGGGAGATCTGGGGCCAACGTCCTGACTTTC. It specifies CASSPQTGRSGANVLTF.

This clone turned up a few times. This chain uses TRBV7-3 with TRBJ2-1, with 7 nucleotides matching TRBD1. CDR3 length: 14 amino acids. Germline loops: CDR1 SGHTA, CDR2 FQGTGA. The junction had 9 bases not matched to a gene; V was cut back by 5 bases and J by 8 bases. CDR3 amino acids: CASSPQQGSHEQFF. DNA of the CDR3: TGTGCCAGCAGCCCCCAACAGGGGTCCCATGAGCAGTTCTTC.

This chain connects TRBV25-1 to TRBJ1-6; 7 nucleotides line up with TRBD1. V shed 7 bases, J shed 9 bases, and the junction held 12 bases outside the gene matches. Germline V CDR1 and CDR2: MGHDK, SYGVNS. The CDR3 covers 15 residues. The CDR3: CASTGATGQTSPLHF. In DNA form, the CDR3 reads TGTGCCAGCACTGGGGCGACAGGGCAAACTTCACCCCTCCACTTT.

The chain recombines TRBV24-1 with TRBJ1-2; tentative D call: TRBD1 (6 bases). The CDR3 is 15 amino acids. Germline values: CDR1 KGHDR, CDR2 SFDVKD. The V end was cut by 3 bases, the J end by 6 bases, with 16 bases between. CDR3 sequence (DNA): TGTGCCACCAGTGATCCGGGGGGGGGCAGAGATGGCTACACCTTC. Its protein product is CATSDPGGGRDGYTF.

This chain joins TRBV5-6 and TRBJ1-2; the match to TRBD1 covers 9 bases. The trim removed 2 bases at V and 4 bases at J, leaving 3 bases unmatched. Per germline, CDR1 SGHDT and CDR2 YYEEEE. The CDR3 totals 14 residues. The CDR3 DNA follows: TGTGCCAGCAGCTTACAGGGGGCGGGCTATGGCTACACCTTC. The encoded protein is CASSLQGAGYGYTF. Variable domain in full (rest from reference TRBV5-6 and TRBJ1-2): DAGVTQSPTHLIKTRGQQVTLRCSPKSGHDTVSWYQQALGQGPQFIFQYYEEEERQRGNFPDRFSGHQFPNYSSELNVNALLLGDSALYLCASSLQGAGYGYTFGSGTRLTVV.

This clone was picked up a small number of times. V usage is TRBV3-1 (or the pseudogene TRBV3-2) and J usage is TRBJ2-1; 10 bases fit TRBD2. Germline CDR1 is LGHDT and CDR2 is YNNKEL (reference sequence). The CDR3 has 15 amino acids. Trimming removed 1 base from V and 10 bases from J; junction bases left unmatched: 7. CDR3 in DNA: TGTGCCAGCAGCCAAGGCAGCGGGGGGGCCTGGGAGCAGTTCTTC. As protein: CASSQGSGGAWEQFF.

The V and J genes are TRBV18 and TRBJ1-6, with a weak D call TRBD1 (5 bases). CDR1 and CDR2 from the germline V gene are KGHSH and LQKENI. Trimming took off 3 bases at V and 5 bases at J, with 11 bases between the two ends. CDR3 size: 15 residues. The CDR3 DNA follows: TGTGCCAGCTCACCCCAGTCGGGGGATAATTCACCCCTCCACTTT. The encoded protein is CASSPQSGDNSPLHF.

The chain uses TRBV14 and TRBJ2-1, with D unclear. V lost 3 bases and J lost 4, with 10 bases in between. Per germline, CDR1 SGHDN and CDR2 FVKESK. The CDR3 spans 14 residues. CDR3 bases: TGTGCCAGCAGCCAGGGCCTCCAGTACAATGAGCAGTTCTTC. Its protein product is CASSQGLQYNEQFF. The entire variable domain, with the rest obtained from reference TRBV14 and TRBJ2-1, is as follows: EAGVTQFPSHSVIEKGQTVTLRCDPISGHDNLYWYRRVMGKEIKFLLHFVKESKQDESGMPNNRFLAERTGGTYSTLKVQPAELEDSGVYFCASSQGLQYNEQFFGPGTRLTVL.

This clone occurred once. The V gene is TRBV2, the J gene TRBJ2-7; the match to TRBD1 covers 7 bases. V gave up 4 bases and J gave up 1 base; unmatched junction bases: 4. There are 14 residues in the CDR3. The V gene's germline CDR1 is SNHLY and CDR2 FYNNEI. The DNA of the CDR3 is TGTGCCAGCAGTGTGGGACAGTTTTCCTACGAGCAGTACTTC. Protein product: CASSVGQFSYEQYF.

This chain links TRBV5-1 with TRBJ2-2, with D possibly TRBD1 on 6 matching bases. Trimming took off 6 bases at V and 7 bases at J, with 13 bases between the two ends. The CDR3 is 13 amino acids. Germline V CDR1 and CDR2: SGHRS, YFSETQ. The CDR3 protein is CASNPAGVGELFF. The CDR3 coding sequence is TGCGCCAGCAATCCGGCAGGGGTCGGGGAGCTGTTTTTT.

V is TRBV3-1 (or the pseudogene TRBV3-2) and J is TRBJ2-1, with D maybe TRBD2 (5 bases). The germline V gene has CDR1 LGHDT and CDR2 YNNKEL (reference sequence). The CDR3 sequence is 15 residues long. V was pared by 0 bases and J by 2 bases, with 8 bases between. CDR3 sequence (DNA): TGTGCCAGCAGCCAAGAAAAGGAGGCCTACAATGAGCAGTTCTTC. Translation gives CASSQEKEAYNEQFF.

V is TRBV6-5 and J is TRBJ1-1; D not certain. Germline CDR1 and CDR2: MNHEY and SVGAGI. This CDR3 contains 11 residues. Between the trimmed V and J ends, which lost 8 bases and 1 base, there was a span of 5 bases. The CDR3 spells CASDTNTEAFF. The CDR3 DNA is TGTGCCAGCGACACGAACACTGAAGCTTTCTTT.

The gene calls are TRBV7-9 and TRBJ1-4; TRBD1 aligns across 7 bases. The junction had 5 bases not matched to a gene; V was cut back by 3 bases and J by 7 bases. This CDR3 comprises 14 residues. The V gene's germline CDR1 is SEHNR and CDR2 FQNEAQ (reference sequence). CDR3 nucleotide sequence: TGTGCCAGCAGCTTTACAGGGGTGGGTGAAAAACTGTTTTTT. Protein product: CASSFTGVGEKLFF.

The gene calls are TRBV5-4 and TRBJ2-7; TRBD1 matches 8 bases. CDR3 length equals 15 residues. Germline V CDR1 and CDR2: SGHNT, YYREEE (reference sequence). With V trimmed by 3 bases and J by 7 bases, 12 bases remained unmatched. Written as DNA, the CDR3 is TGTGCCAGCAGCTCGGGTCCGGACAGGGCCGTTGAGCAGTACTTC. Protein: CASSSGPDRAVEQYF.

Worth noting for this clone: Other nucleotide sequences from this sample produce the same CDR3. This chain joins TRBV6-5 and TRBJ1-2; 11 bases agree with TRBD1. J lost 5 bases, V lost 2 bases, and 1 base had no gene match. Germline loops: CDR1 MNHEY, CDR2 SVGAGI. The CDR3 is 14 amino acids. The CDR3 sequence: CASSYRDRGYGYTF. The CDR3 DNA reads as TGTGCCAGCAGTTACCGGGACAGGGGGTATGGCTACACCTTC.

V and J are TRBV15 and TRBJ2-7; no definite D call. This CDR3 contains 14 residues. Trimming shortened V by 0 bases and J by 2 bases, and 8 bases separated the two germline ends. Germline loops: CDR1 LNHNV, CDR2 YYDKDF (reference sequence). CDR3 sequence reads: CATSRDQNAYEQYF. CDR3 in DNA: TGTGCCACCAGCAGAGATCAGAACGCCTACGAGCAGTACTTC. Looking up the rest from reference TRBV15 and TRBJ2-7 gives the full variable domain: DAMVIQNPRYQVTQFGKPVTLSCSQTLNHNVMYWYQQKSSQAPKLLFHYYDKDFNNEADTPDNFQSRRPNTSFCFLDIRSPGLGDTAMYLCATSRDQNAYEQYFGPGTRLTVT.

V usage is TRBV11-2 and J usage is TRBJ2-7; no firm D call. CDR1 is SGHAT, CDR2 FQNNGV, per germline. CDR3 length: 13 residues. The V gene lost 5 bases and the J gene lost 4 bases, with 12 bases spanning the gap. CDR3 sequence: CASSQDLIYEQYF. The CDR3 DNA reads as TGTGCCAGCAGCCAAGACTTGATATACGAGCAGTACTTC.

V gene TRBV27 combines with J gene TRBJ1-1; no definite D call. V was trimmed by 5 bases and J by 6 bases, leaving 13 bases between them. Germline CDR1 is MNHEY and CDR2 is SMNVEV (reference sequence). The length of the CDR3 is 13 residues. The CDR3 reads CASSQNGEAEAFF. CDR3 bases: TGTGCCAGCAGTCAGAACGGGGAGGCTGAAGCTTTCTTT.

The chain recombines TRBV19 with TRBJ2-7; D is perhaps TRBD1 (6 bases). Germline V gives CDR1 LNHDA, CDR2 SQIVND (reference sequence). The CDR3 loop spans 14 amino acids. Trimming cost V 10 bases and J 0 bases, with 16 bases left between them. CDR3 sequence: CAITRTDLSYEQYF. CDR3 nucleotides: TGTGCCATTACCCGGACAGACCTCTCCTACGAGCAGTACTTC.

In this sample, this clone turned up once. The chain employs TRBV11-3 and TRBJ2-3; 13 bases are shared with TRBD2. The CDR3 sequence is 15 residues long. CDR1 is SGHNT, CDR2 YENEEA, per germline. V lost 4 bases, J lost 6 bases, and 4 bases stayed unmatched. CDR3 sequence: CASSSGTSGVDTQYF. DNA of the CDR3: TGTGCCAGCAGCTCCGGGACTAGCGGGGTGGATACGCAGTATTTT.

Turning to this clone: At the DNA level, this CDR3 is encoded by other sequences in the same sample as well. The J gene is TRBJ2-3, the V gene TRBV3-1 (or the pseudogene TRBV3-2); 10 nucleotides agree with TRBD2. CDR1 and CDR2 (germline): LGHDT, YNNKEL (reference sequence). The V gene end was trimmed by 5 bases and the J gene end by 2 bases; junction bases not matched to a gene: 4. This CDR3 spans 15 amino acids. CDR3 loop: CASSLAGGPTDTQYF. The CDR3, as DNA: TGTGCCAGCAGCTTAGCGGGGGGACCCACAGATACGCAGTATTTT.

The chain recombines TRBV27 with TRBJ2-3, with D possibly TRBD2 on 5 matching bases. The V end lost 4 bases, the J end lost 2 bases, and 16 bases lay between the germline ends. Germline CDR1 is MNHEY and CDR2 is SMNVEV (reference sequence). CDR3 length equals 16 residues. The CDR3 nucleotides are TGTGCCAGCAGTTATCGTTCCGGGGTGAACACAGATACGCAGTATTTT. This sequence encodes CASSYRSGVNTDTQYF.

The gene calls are TRBV5-1 and TRBJ2-7; D is perhaps TRBD2 (6 bases). The CDR3 runs 14 residues. Germline loops: CDR1 SGHRS, CDR2 YFSETQ. The V gene lost 5 bases and the J gene lost 1 base, with 13 bases spanning the gap. CDR3 nucleotides: TGCGCCAGCAGTCTGACCGGGACTTCCTACGAGCAGTACTTC. This encodes CASSLTGTSYEQYF.

This chain joins TRBV5-6 and TRBJ1-1; TRBD1 aligns across 7 bases. V was pared by 4 bases and J by 1 base, with 1 base of the junction left unmatched. Per the germline V gene, CDR1 is SGHDT and CDR2 is YYEEEE. The CDR3 extends over 13 amino acids. CDR3 protein: CASSRTGNTEAFF. The DNA for the CDR3 is TGTGCCAGCAGCCGGACAGGGAACACTGAAGCTTTCTTT.

The rearrangement uses TRBV6-5 and TRBJ2-7; 7 nucleotides line up with TRBD2. The CDR3 extends over 16 amino acids. Germline lookup yields CDR1 MNHEY and CDR2 SVGAGI. The V gene end was trimmed by 4 bases and the J gene end by 9 bases; junction bases not matched to a gene: 18. The CDR3 region is CASSSPQRGVRGVQYF. In nucleotides, the CDR3 is TGTGCCAGCAGTTCCCCCCAGCGGGGCGTACGGGGGGTGCAGTACTTC.